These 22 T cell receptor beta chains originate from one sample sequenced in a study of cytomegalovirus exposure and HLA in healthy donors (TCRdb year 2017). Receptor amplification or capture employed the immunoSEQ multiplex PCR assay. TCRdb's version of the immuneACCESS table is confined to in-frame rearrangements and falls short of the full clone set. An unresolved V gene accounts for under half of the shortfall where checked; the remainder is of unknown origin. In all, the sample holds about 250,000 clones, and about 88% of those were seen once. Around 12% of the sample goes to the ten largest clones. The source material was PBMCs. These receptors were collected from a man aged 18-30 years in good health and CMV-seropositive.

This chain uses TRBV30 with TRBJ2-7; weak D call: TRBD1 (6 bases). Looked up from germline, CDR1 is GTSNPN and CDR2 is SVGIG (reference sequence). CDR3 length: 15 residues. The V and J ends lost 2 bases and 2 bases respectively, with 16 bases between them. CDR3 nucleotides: TGTGCCTGGAGTACAGAACAGGGTTTAACCTACGAGCAGTACTTC. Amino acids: CAWSTEQGLTYEQYF.

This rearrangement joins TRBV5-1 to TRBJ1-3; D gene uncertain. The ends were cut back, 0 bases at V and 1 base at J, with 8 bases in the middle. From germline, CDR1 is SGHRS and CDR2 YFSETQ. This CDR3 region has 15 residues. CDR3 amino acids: CASSLEPASGNTIYF. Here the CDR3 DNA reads TGCGCCAGCAGCTTGGAACCAGCTTCTGGAAACACCATATATTTT.

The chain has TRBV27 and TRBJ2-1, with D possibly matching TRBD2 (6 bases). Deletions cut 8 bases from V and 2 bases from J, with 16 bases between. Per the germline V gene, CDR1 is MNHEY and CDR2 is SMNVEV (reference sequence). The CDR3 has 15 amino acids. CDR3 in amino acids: CASSPRGFAYNEQFF. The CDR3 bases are TGTGCCAGCTCCCCTCGGGGGTTCGCCTACAATGAGCAGTTCTTC.

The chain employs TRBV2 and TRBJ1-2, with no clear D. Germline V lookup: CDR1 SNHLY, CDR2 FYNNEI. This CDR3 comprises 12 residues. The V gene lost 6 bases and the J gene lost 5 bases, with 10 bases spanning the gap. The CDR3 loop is CASSETGYGYTF. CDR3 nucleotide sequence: TGTGCCAGCAGCGAAACTGGATATGGCTACACCTTC.

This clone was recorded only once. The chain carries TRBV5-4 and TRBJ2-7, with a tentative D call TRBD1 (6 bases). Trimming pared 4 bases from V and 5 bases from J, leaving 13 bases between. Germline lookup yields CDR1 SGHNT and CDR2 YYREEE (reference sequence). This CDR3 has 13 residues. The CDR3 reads CASSVPGDHEQYF. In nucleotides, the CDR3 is TGTGCCAGCAGCGTGCCAGGGGATCACGAGCAGTACTTC.

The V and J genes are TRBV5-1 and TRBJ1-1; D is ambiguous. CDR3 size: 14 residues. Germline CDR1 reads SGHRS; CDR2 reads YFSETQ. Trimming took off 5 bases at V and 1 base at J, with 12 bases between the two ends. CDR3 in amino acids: CASSYSGRNTEAFF. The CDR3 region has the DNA TGCGCCAGCAGTTACAGCGGACGGAACACTGAAGCTTTCTTT.

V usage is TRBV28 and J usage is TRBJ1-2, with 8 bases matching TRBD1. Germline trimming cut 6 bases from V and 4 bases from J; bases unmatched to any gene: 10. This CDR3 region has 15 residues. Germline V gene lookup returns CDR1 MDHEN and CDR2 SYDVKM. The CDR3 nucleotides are TGTGCCAGCAGATCGCCCGACAGGGGAGCCTATGGCTACACCTTC. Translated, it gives CASRSPDRGAYGYTF.

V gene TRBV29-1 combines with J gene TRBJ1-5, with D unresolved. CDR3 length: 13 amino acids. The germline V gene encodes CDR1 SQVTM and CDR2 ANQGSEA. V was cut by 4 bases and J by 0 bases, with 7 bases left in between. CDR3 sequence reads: CSVVGSSNQPQHF. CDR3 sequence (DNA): TGCAGCGTTGTGGGTAGTAGCAATCAGCCCCAGCATTTT.

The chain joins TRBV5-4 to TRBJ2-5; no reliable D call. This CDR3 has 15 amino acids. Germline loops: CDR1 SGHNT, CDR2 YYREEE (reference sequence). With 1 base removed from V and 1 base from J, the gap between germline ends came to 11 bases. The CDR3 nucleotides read TGTGCCAGCAGCTTGTCCCATCCGGGCCAAGAGACCCAGTACTTC. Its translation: CASSLSHPGQETQYF.

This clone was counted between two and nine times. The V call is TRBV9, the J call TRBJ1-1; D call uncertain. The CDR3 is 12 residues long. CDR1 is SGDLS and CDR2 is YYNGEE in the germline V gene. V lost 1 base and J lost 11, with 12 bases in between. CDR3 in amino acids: CASSVTGKEAFF. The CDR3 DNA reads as TGTGCCAGCAGCGTAACCGGGAAGGAGGCTTTCTTT.

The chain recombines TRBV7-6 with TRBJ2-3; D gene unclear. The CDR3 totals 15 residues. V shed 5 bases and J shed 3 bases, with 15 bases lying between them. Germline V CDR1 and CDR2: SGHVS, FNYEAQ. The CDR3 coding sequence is TGTGCCAGCAGCCCCCGGACCGCGCAGACAGATACGCAGTATTTT. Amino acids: CASSPRTAQTDTQYF.

The CDR3 DNA reads as TGTGCCAGCAGCTTTGATGCCACCGGGGAGCTGTTTTTT. As protein: CASSFDATGELFF. The genes are TRBV7-8 and TRBJ2-2; D gene uncertain. CDR1 and CDR2 from the germline V gene are SGHVS and FQNEAQ. The CDR3 totals 13 residues. V was trimmed by 3 bases and J by 4 bases, leaving 6 bases between them.

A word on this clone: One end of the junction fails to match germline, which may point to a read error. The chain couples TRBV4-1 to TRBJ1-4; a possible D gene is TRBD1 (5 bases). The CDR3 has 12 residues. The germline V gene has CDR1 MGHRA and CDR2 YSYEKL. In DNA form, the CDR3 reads TGCGCCAGCAGCCCTGACTACGGGACGAGGATTTTT. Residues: CASSPDYGTRIF.

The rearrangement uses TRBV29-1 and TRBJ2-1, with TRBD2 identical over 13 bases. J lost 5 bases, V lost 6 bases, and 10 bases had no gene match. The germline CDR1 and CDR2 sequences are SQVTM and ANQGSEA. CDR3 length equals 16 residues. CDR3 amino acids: CSVRGLAGVTDNEQFF. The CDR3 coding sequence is TGCAGCGTCCGCGGACTAGCGGGAGTCACCGACAATGAGCAGTTCTTC.

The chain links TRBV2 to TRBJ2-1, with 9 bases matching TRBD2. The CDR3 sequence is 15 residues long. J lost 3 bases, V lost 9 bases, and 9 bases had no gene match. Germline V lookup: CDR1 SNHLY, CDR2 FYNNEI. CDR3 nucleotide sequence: TGTGCCAGTGATTTGACTAGCGGAAGCTACAATGAGCAGTTCTTC. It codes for CASDLTSGSYNEQFF.

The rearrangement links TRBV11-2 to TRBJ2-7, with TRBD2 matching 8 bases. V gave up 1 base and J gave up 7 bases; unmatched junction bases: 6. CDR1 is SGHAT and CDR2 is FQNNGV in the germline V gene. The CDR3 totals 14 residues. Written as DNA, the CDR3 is TGTGCCAGCAGCTTAGCAGCGGGAGTAAGTGAGCAGTACTTC. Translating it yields CASSLAAGVSEQYF.

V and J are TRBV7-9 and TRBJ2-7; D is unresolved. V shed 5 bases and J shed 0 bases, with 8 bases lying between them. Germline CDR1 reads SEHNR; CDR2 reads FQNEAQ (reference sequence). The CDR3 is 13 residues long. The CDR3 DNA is TGTGCCAGCAGCCTAACCCGCTCCTACGAGCAGTACTTC. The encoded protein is CASSLTRSYEQYF.

The CDR3 region is CASSLDDRDTEAFF. The CDR3 DNA sequence: TGTGCCAGCAGCCTGGACGACAGGGACACTGAAGCTTTCTTT. This chain links TRBV5-8 with TRBJ1-1; 7 nucleotides line up with TRBD1. This CDR3 region has 14 residues. In germline, CDR1 is SGHTS, CDR2 YDEGEE. J lost 3 bases, V lost 4 bases, and 6 bases had no gene match.

The CDR3 DNA reads TGTGCCAGCAGCTTGAAAGGGGGCGGCCGCAATCAGCCCCAGCATTTT. Amino acid sequence: CASSLKGGGRNQPQHF. The V and J genes are TRBV7-9 and TRBJ1-5; 7 bases agree with TRBD1. CDR3 length equals 16 residues. Germline lookup yields CDR1 SEHNR and CDR2 FQNEAQ (reference sequence). The V gene end was trimmed by 3 bases and the J gene end by 2 bases; junction bases not matched to a gene: 7.

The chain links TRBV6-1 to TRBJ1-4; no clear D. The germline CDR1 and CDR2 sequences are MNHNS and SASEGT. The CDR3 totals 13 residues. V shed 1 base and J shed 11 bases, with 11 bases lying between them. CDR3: CASSEEFREKLFF. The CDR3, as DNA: TGTGCCAGCAGTGAAGAATTCCGGGAGAAACTGTTTTTT.

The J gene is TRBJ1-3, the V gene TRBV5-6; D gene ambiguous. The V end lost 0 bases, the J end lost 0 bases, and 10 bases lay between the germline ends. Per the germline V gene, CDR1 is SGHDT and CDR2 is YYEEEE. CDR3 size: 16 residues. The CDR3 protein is CASSLVGVSSGNTIYF. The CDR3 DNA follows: TGTGCCAGCAGCTTGGTTGGGGTAAGCTCTGGAAACACCATATATTTT.

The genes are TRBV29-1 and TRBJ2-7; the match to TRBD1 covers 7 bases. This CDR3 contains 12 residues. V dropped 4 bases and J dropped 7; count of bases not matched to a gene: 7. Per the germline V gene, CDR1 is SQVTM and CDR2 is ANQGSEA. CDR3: CSVGRQGEEQYF. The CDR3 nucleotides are TGCAGCGTTGGTAGACAGGGTGAGGAGCAGTACTTC.